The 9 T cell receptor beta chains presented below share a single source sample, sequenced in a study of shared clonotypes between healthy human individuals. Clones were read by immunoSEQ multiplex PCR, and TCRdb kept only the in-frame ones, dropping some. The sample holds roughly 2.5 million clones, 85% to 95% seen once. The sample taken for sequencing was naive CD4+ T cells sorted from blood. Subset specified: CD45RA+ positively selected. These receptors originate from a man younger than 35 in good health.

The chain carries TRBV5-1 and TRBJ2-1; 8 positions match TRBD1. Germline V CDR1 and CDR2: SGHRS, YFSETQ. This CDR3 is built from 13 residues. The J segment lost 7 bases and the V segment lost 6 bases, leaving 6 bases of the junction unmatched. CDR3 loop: CASKQGGGNEQFF. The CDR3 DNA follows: TGCGCCAGCAAACAGGGGGGTGGAAATGAGCAGTTCTTC.

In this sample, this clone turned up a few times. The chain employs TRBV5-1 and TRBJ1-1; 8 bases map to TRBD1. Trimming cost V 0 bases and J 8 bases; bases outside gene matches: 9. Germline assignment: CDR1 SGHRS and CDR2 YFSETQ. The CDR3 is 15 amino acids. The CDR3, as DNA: TGCGCCAGCAGCTTGGCACCAGGGGGCAAGTTCGAAGCTTTCTTT. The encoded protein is CASSLAPGGKFEAFF.

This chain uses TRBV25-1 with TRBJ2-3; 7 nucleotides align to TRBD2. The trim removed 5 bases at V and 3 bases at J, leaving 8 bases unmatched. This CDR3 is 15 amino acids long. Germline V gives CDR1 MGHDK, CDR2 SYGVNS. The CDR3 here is CASSLLLAATDTQYF. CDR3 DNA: TGTGCCAGCAGTCTCCTGCTAGCGGCTACAGATACGCAGTATTTT.

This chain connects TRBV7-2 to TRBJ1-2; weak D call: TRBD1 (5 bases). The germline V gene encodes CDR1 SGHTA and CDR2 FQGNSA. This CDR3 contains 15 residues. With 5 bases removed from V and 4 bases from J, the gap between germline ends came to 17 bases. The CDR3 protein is CASSQYRGAVYGYTF. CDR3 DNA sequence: TGTGCCAGCAGCCAATATCGAGGGGCGGTCTATGGCTACACCTTC.

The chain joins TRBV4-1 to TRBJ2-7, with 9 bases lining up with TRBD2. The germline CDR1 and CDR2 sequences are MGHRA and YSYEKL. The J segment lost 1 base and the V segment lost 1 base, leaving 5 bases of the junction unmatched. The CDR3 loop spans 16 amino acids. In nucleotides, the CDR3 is TGCGCCAGCAGCCAAGGACTAGCGGCCAGGTCCTACGAGCAGTACTTC. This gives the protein CASSQGLAARSYEQYF.

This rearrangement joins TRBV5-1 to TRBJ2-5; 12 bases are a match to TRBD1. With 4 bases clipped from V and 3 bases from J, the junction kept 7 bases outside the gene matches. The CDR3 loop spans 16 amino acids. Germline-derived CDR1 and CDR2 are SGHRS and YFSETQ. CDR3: CASSSRDRGREETQYF. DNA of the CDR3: TGCGCCAGCAGCAGTAGGGACAGGGGGCGAGAAGAGACCCAGTACTTC.

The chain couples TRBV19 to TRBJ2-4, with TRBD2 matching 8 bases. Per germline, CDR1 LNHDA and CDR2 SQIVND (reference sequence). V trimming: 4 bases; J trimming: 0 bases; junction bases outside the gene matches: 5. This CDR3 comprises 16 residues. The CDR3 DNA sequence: TGTGCCAGTAGTACACTAGCGGAAATAGCCAAAAACATTCAGTACTTC. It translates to CASSTLAEIAKNIQYF.

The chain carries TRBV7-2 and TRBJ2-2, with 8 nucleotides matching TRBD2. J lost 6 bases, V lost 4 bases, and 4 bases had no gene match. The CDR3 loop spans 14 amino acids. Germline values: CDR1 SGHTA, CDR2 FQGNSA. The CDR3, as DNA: TGTGCCAGCAGCTCTCGGGAGGGGTCCGGGGAGCTGTTTTTT. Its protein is CASSSREGSGELFF.

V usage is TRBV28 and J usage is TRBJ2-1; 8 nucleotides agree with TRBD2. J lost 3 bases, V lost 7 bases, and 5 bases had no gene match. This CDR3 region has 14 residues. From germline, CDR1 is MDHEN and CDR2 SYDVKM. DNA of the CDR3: TGTGCCAGCATGGGACTAGATTACTACAATGAGCAGTTCTTC. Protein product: CASMGLDYYNEQFF.